These 19 T cell receptor beta chains originate from one sample sequenced in a study of CD8+ T cells in alopecia areata. Treatment denoted: oral pan-JAK inhibitor, 5-10 mg twice daily. RNA, once extracted, was reverse transcribed into cDNA for use as the sequencing template. Profiled with immunoSEQ multiplex PCR; TCRdb holds only in-frame clones, not every one. The sample records some 150,000 clones, about 85% being singletons. Here the sequenced sample was CD8+ T cells sorted from blood, taken at week 4, from a patient treated with tofacitinib. The source is a human donor with alopecia areata.

V usage is TRBV7-9 and J usage is TRBJ2-7, with D possibly being TRBD1 or TRBD2 (6 bases each). Germline CDR1 SEHNR, CDR2 FQNEAQ (reference sequence). CDR3 length: 13 residues. Trimming removed 4 bases from V and 0 bases from J, with 7 bases in between. The CDR3 region has the DNA TGTGCCAGCAGCTCGGGGGCCTCCTACGAGCAGTACTTC. Its translation is CASSSGASYEQYF.

The J gene is TRBJ2-3, the V gene TRBV29-1; no firm D call. The CDR3 spans 13 residues. Trimming removed 7 bases from V and 2 bases from J, with 13 bases in between. Germline values: CDR1 SQVTM, CDR2 ANQGSEA. Written as DNA, the CDR3 is TGCAGCGCCCTATCTGAGAACACAGATACGCAGTATTTT. Translated, it gives CSALSENTDTQYF.

The chain has TRBV10-3 and TRBJ2-7, with TRBD1 as a possible D gene (6 bases). The V end was cut by 3 bases, the J end by 4 bases, with 25 bases between. The V gene's germline CDR1 is ENHRY and CDR2 SYGVKD. The CDR3 is 18 amino acids. In nucleotides, the CDR3 is TGTGCCATCAGTGATCATTGGGTCAGGGGAAGTTGGGTTTACGAGCAGTACTTC. Amino acid sequence: CAISDHWVRGSWVYEQYF.

The chain uses TRBV19 and TRBJ2-7; D gene unclear. Trimming stripped 3 bases from V and 3 bases from J, with 12 bases between. The CDR3 is 14 residues long. The germline V gene has CDR1 LNHDA and CDR2 SQIVND (reference sequence). The CDR3 reads CASSMSPAGYEQYF. The CDR3 nucleotides read TGTGCCAGTAGTATGAGCCCGGCCGGCTACGAGCAGTACTTC.

The chain joins TRBV4-1 to TRBJ2-1, with a weak D call TRBD2 (5 bases). CDR3 length: 14 residues. Trimming shortened V by 6 bases and J by 7 bases, and 16 bases separated the two germline ends. CDR1 is MGHRA and CDR2 is YSYEKL in the germline V gene. The DNA of the CDR3 is TGCGCCAGCAGGCAGGTCGCTAGAGGGAATGAGCAGTTCTTC. Protein: CASRQVARGNEQFF.

This clone has a single count. The chain is built from TRBV9 and TRBJ2-1; 7 bases align to TRBD1. The CDR3 runs to 16 residues. CDR1 is SGDLS and CDR2 is YYNGEE in the germline V gene. V lost 3 bases and J lost 0; bases outside the gene matches: 6. This chain's CDR3 is CASSGPGTVSYNEQFF. The DNA for the CDR3 is TGTGCCAGCAGCGGACCCGGGACAGTCTCCTACAATGAGCAGTTCTTC.

Points on this clone: The junction shows a germline mismatch at one end, possibly a read error. V usage is TRBV5-1 and J usage is TRBJ2-7; maybe TRBD1 (6 bases). The CDR3 length is 13 residues. From germline, CDR1 is SGHRS and CDR2 YFSETQ. CDR3 sequence: CASSPTGSYEQYF. DNA of the CDR3: TGTGCCAGCAGTCCCACAGGGTCCTACGAGCAGTACTTC.

The rearrangement links TRBV27 to TRBJ2-3, with 9 nucleotides matching TRBD1. Germline assignment: CDR1 MNHEY and CDR2 SMNVEV (reference sequence). The CDR3 loop spans 15 amino acids. Trimming removed 5 bases from V and 2 bases from J; junction bases left unmatched: 5. The CDR3 here is CASSTWDRVTDTQYF. Here the CDR3 DNA reads TGTGCCAGCAGTACCTGGGACAGGGTCACAGATACGCAGTATTTT.

This clone was counted a single time. J is TRBJ2-7 and V is TRBV18; D may correspond to TRBD1 or TRBD2 (5 bases each). The CDR3 has 13 amino acids. With 5 bases removed from V and 1 base from J, the gap between germline ends came to 9 bases. Per the germline V gene, CDR1 is KGHSH and CDR2 is LQKENI. CDR3 nucleotide sequence: TGTGCCAGCTCAATCGAGGGGTCCTACGAGCAGTACTTC. It specifies CASSIEGSYEQYF.

The chain has TRBV27 and TRBJ1-5; unclear D gene. The CDR3 runs to 15 residues. V was pared by 1 base and J by 0 bases, with 7 bases between. Germline assignment: CDR1 MNHEY and CDR2 SMNVEV (reference sequence). CDR3 sequence: CASSLYALSNQPQHF. CDR3 sequence (DNA): TGTGCCAGCAGTTTATATGCACTTAGCAATCAGCCCCAGCATTTT.

The genes are TRBV7-2 and TRBJ2-3, with D perhaps assigned TRBD1 or TRBD2 (5 bases each). This CDR3 comprises 15 residues. Germline loops: CDR1 SGHTA, CDR2 FQGNSA. V gave up 4 bases and J gave up 1 base, with 12 bases separating them. CDR3 nucleotides: TGTGCCAGCAGCTCGACAGTGGGGGGCACAGATACGCAGTATTTT. Its protein product is CASSSTVGGTDTQYF.

J is TRBJ2-7 and V is TRBV9; TRBD1 is a possible D gene (6 bases). The germline V and J ends were trimmed by 0 bases and 0 bases, with 7 bases remaining between them. CDR1 and CDR2 from the germline V gene are SGDLS and YYNGEE. The CDR3 totals 14 residues. CDR3 sequence: CASSVGQASYEQYF. In nucleotides, the CDR3 is TGTGCCAGCAGCGTAGGACAGGCCTCCTACGAGCAGTACTTC.

The chain combines TRBV29-1 with TRBJ2-2; possibly TRBD1 for D (7 bases). Germline V gene sequence: CDR1 SQVTM, CDR2 ANQGSEA. The V and J ends lost 3 bases and 7 bases respectively, with 12 bases between them. The CDR3 extends over 13 amino acids. For the CDR3, the DNA is TGCAGCGTTGAGTTCCAGGGGGGCGGGGAGCTGTTTTTT. It specifies CSVEFQGGGELFF.

The rearrangement uses TRBV18 and TRBJ2-7; D may be TRBD1 (5 bases). Trimming removed 6 bases at V and 5 bases at J, with 8 bases between. The CDR3 has 11 residues. Germline-derived CDR1 and CDR2 are KGHSH and LQKENI. The CDR3 loop reads CASSPDNEQYF. CDR3 in DNA: TGTGCCAGCTCGCCGGACAACGAGCAGTACTTC. Using reference TRBV18 and TRBJ2-7 for the parts outside the CDR3, the full variable domain is NAGVMQNPRHLVRRRGQEARLRCSPMKGHSHVYWYRQLPEEGLKFMVYLQKENIIDESGMPKERFSAEFPKEGPSILRIQQVVRGDSAAYFCASSPDNEQYFGPGTRLTVT.

As DNA, the CDR3 is TGCAGCGTTGAAGACCTCTTCCGGGACAGAGAGCAGTTCTTC. This translates into CSVEDLFRDREQFF. The chain couples TRBV29-1 to TRBJ2-1; TRBD1 matches at 7 bases. J was trimmed by 10 bases and V by 0 bases; bases with no gene match: 9. Germline values: CDR1 SQVTM, CDR2 ANQGSEA. The CDR3 sequence is 14 residues long.

This chain joins TRBV27 and TRBJ2-5, with D maybe TRBD1 (6 bases). Trimming removed 5 bases from V and 0 bases from J, with 10 bases in between. The CDR3 sequence is 14 residues long. Germline CDR1 reads MNHEY; CDR2 reads SMNVEV (reference sequence). The CDR3 protein is CASSEDSHQETQYF. The CDR3, as DNA: TGTGCCAGCAGTGAGGACAGCCACCAAGAGACCCAGTACTTC.

This chain uses TRBV30 with TRBJ2-1; 7 nucleotides agree with TRBD2. Looked up from germline, CDR1 is GTSNPN and CDR2 is SVGIG (reference sequence). The CDR3 has 12 residues. The V segment lost 4 bases and the J segment 7 bases; nucleotides outside the gene matches: 4. CDR3 DNA: TGTGCCTGGACCCAGGGAGGGAATGAGCAGTTCTTC. Translation gives CAWTQGGNEQFF.

This clone was counted only a few times. V and J are TRBV27 and TRBJ1-4; D gene ambiguous. Looked up from germline, CDR1 is MNHEY and CDR2 is SMNVEV (reference sequence). The length of the CDR3 is 16 residues. Deletions cut 5 bases from V and 0 bases from J, with 13 bases between. This CDR3 reads CASSLDISSTNEKLFF. Written as DNA, the CDR3 is TGTGCCAGCAGTCTCGACATAAGCTCAACTAATGAAAAACTGTTTTTT.

This clone was counted between two and nine times. This chain connects TRBV9 to TRBJ2-5; possibly TRBD2 for D (7 bases). Per germline, CDR1 SGDLS and CDR2 YYNGEE. The V gene lost 5 bases and the J gene lost 3 bases, with 8 bases spanning the gap. This CDR3 contains 12 residues. This chain's CDR3 is CASRGGEETQYF. DNA for the CDR3: TGTGCCAGCAGAGGGGGGGAAGAGACCCAGTACTTC.